This T cell receptor (beta chain) was identified in a study of chemoradiotherapy in HPV16-positive cancers (dated 2022 in TCRdb). Regarding the research as a whole: Candidate HPV-specific T-cell clones and common TCR motifs were defined through functional T-cell assays on cells from two HPV16-positive patients. Next, the candidate HPV-specific TCRs and motifs were followed in TCR repertoires from approximately 87 patients with HPV-related cancers. Whether T-cell immunity against the HPV oncoproteins E6 and E7 changes during chemoradiotherapy and whether survival is affected by this immunity were examined in the study.

At the junction V is shortened by 7 bases and J by 2 bases, with 18 bases in between. Based on the germline V gene, the CDR1 and CDR2 sequences are MDHEN and SYDVKM. The CDR3 has 15 amino acids, counting the end cysteine and valine. Solely the CDR3 DNA is kept, with 45 bases framed from the first base. The library came from the immunoSEQ multiplex PCR assay. TCRdb mirrors the immuneACCESS table, restricted to in-frame sequences. Some clones are absent from its copies; in checked studies, under half trace to an unresolved V gene, and the reason for the others is unknown. The sample table contains roughly 23,000 clones; only one count was recorded for approximately 90% of them. Of the sample, over 5.5% falls within the top ten clones. Study-wide conclusions, independent of this receptor: Only a couple of HPV16-positive patients were used to derive the functional definition of HPV-specific T cells, and the survival association was reported for HPV16-positive patients. In HPV16-positive patients, expansion of HPV-responsive T cells during chemoradiotherapy was associated with improved recurrence-free survival. Expansion of candidate HPV-specific clones and E7-related TCR motifs was observed in the tumor microenvironment during treatment, whereas no such expansion was observed for non-HPV-specific T cells.

To note about this clone: Its antigen target is currently unknown. There are no base qualities to consult, and no much larger clone falls within one base.

Repertoires were sampled repeatedly over the course of chemoradiotherapy, so clonal expansion could be followed in the tumor microenvironment. The chain couples TRBV28 to TRBJ2-7, with the D gene not clear enough to name. The sample consisted of blood, taken from a patient who underwent chemoradiotherapy. This receptor was identified in a human donor with HPV-associated anogenital cancer. The sequence in DNA is TGTGCCAGCACTAAAAAGACCCCTCTACCCTACGAGCAGTACGTC. Its protein product is CASTKKTPLPYEQYV.